This passage covers 30 T cell receptor beta chains from one sample sequenced in a study of cytomegalovirus exposure and HLA in healthy donors. This PCR relied on a set of 60 Vbeta primers and 13 Jbeta primers. Libraries were prepared by immunoSEQ multiplex PCR; TCRdb keeps only in-frame clonotypes and omits some of them. Here the sample spans 120,000 or so clones, roughly 80% being singletons. Sequences were obtained from PBMCs. These TCRs come from a man younger than 45 in good health and CMV-seronegative.

This chain uses TRBV5-4 with TRBJ2-1; 7 bases line up with TRBD2. Trimming took 0 bases from V and 0 from J; bases not matched to a gene: 9. The germline V gene has CDR1 SGHNT and CDR2 YYREEE (reference sequence). The CDR3 length is 18 residues. CDR3 nucleotide sequence: TGTGCCAGCAGCTTGGAGGCGGGAGTGGGGAGCTCCTACAATGAGCAGTTCTTC. It yields the protein CASSLEAGVGSSYNEQFF.

This chain uses TRBV9 with TRBJ2-7; 12 nucleotides line up with TRBD2. Per the germline V gene, CDR1 is SGDLS and CDR2 is YYNGEE. The CDR3 extends over 15 amino acids. V shed 5 bases and J 1 base; nucleotides not matched to a gene: 4. The DNA for the CDR3 is TGTGCCAGCAGTCTAGCGGGAGGGCCGTCCTACGAGCAGTACTTC. Translation: CASSLAGGPSYEQYF.

The rearrangement joins TRBV6-5 to TRBJ2-4; a possible D gene is TRBD2 (5 bases). The CDR3 runs to 16 residues. Trimming removed 3 bases from V and 0 bases from J, with 12 bases in between. CDR1 and CDR2 from the germline V gene are MNHEY and SVGAGI. The CDR3 loop is CASSYGAELAKNIQYF. DNA for the CDR3: TGTGCCAGCAGTTATGGAGCGGAACTAGCCAAAAACATTCAGTACTTC.

The genes are TRBV27 and TRBJ1-2, with 9 bases lining up with TRBD1. Germline V gene lookup returns CDR1 MNHEY and CDR2 SMNVEV (reference sequence). V dropped 6 bases and J dropped 1; count of bases not matched to a gene: 9. The CDR3 length is 16 residues. In DNA form, the CDR3 reads TGTGCCAGCAGACACGGGACAGGGTTCAGTAACTATGGCTACACCTTC. Encoded protein: CASRHGTGFSNYGYTF.

As to this clone: Just one base apart from a much larger clone, this may be a read error. V gene TRBV2 combines with J gene TRBJ2-2; 10 bases match TRBD1. This CDR3 is 14 amino acids long. V was clipped by 4 bases and J by 6 bases; unmatched bases: 2. CDR1 is SNHLY, CDR2 FYNNEI, per germline. This CDR3 reads CASSVGQGAGELFF. In nucleotides, the CDR3 is TGTGCCAGCAGTGTAGGACAGGGGGCCGGGGAGCTGTTTTTT.

The chain recombines TRBV27 with TRBJ2-3; possible D gene TRBD2, 5 bases. CDR1 is MNHEY and CDR2 is SMNVEV in the germline V gene (reference sequence). This CDR3 spans 14 amino acids. V was clipped by 2 bases and J by 8 bases, with 14 bases between them. The CDR3 DNA reads TGTGCCAGCAGTTTAGGACTTCGGTCGCGTACGCAGTATTTT. Residues: CASSLGLRSRTQYF.

The V call is TRBV19, the J call TRBJ1-1; 12 bases fit TRBD1. V was clipped by 5 bases and J by 6 bases; unmatched bases: 10. This CDR3 comprises 16 residues. CDR1 is LNHDA, CDR2 SQIVND, per germline (reference sequence). DNA for the CDR3: TGTGCCAGTAGTCGGGACAGGGGGCTGAGGGGGGCTGAAGCTTTCTTT. The encoded protein is CASSRDRGLRGAEAFF.

The chain is built from TRBV6-4 and TRBJ1-1; no reliable D call. In germline, CDR1 is MRHNA, CDR2 SNTAGT. This CDR3 comprises 13 residues. V was shortened by 3 bases and J by 5 bases, with 10 bases between the two germline ends. The CDR3 sequence: CASSEGGGTEAFF. CDR3 nucleotides: TGTGCCAGCAGTGAAGGAGGTGGGACTGAAGCTTTCTTT.

This clone occurred once. This chain connects TRBV14 to TRBJ2-3; unclear D gene. The CDR3 contains 12 residues. Germline lookup yields CDR1 SGHDN and CDR2 FVKESK. The V gene lost 4 bases and the J gene lost 0 bases, with 2 bases spanning the gap. The CDR3 DNA follows: TGTGCCAGCAGCCCTAGCACAGATACGCAGTATTTT. This gives the protein CASSPSTDTQYF.

The chain has TRBV11-2 and TRBJ2-7; 7 positions agree with TRBD2. The germline gives CDR1 SGHAT, CDR2 FQNNGV. The CDR3 has 15 amino acids. With 1 base clipped from V and 3 bases from J, the junction kept 6 bases outside the gene matches. The CDR3 DNA sequence: TGTGCCAGCAGCTTAGGGGGAGGGTTCGGCTACGAGCAGTACTTC. Translated: CASSLGGGFGYEQYF.

V usage is TRBV10-3 and J usage is TRBJ2-6, with D tentatively TRBD1 (6 bases). Trimming pared 4 bases from V and 1 base from J, leaving 14 bases between. The germline gives CDR1 ENHRY, CDR2 SYGVKD. The CDR3 loop spans 17 amino acids. The CDR3 spells CAISGQGSDSGANVLTF. CDR3 coding DNA: TGTGCCATCAGTGGTCAGGGGTCCGATTCTGGGGCCAACGTCCTGACTTTC.

The V gene is TRBV11-2, the J gene TRBJ2-1; 7 bases fit TRBD1. The CDR3 length is 14 residues. Germline CDR1 reads SGHAT; CDR2 reads FQNNGV. V gave up 1 base and J gave up 6 bases; unmatched junction bases: 3. The CDR3 DNA follows: TGTGCCAGCAGCTTAGGACAGGGAATCAATGAGCAGTTCTTC. Translating it yields CASSLGQGINEQFF. Supplemented by reference TRBV11-2 and TRBJ2-1, the full variable domain reads EAGVAQSPRYKIIEKRQSVAFWCNPISGHATLYWYQQILGQGPKLLIQFQNNGVVDDSQLPKDRFSAERLKGVDSTLKIQPAKLEDSAVYLCASSLGQGINEQFFGPGTRLTVL.

The V and J genes are TRBV11-2 and TRBJ1-2, with 11 bases identical to TRBD1. V shed 6 bases and J 8 bases; nucleotides not matched to a gene: 8. CDR1 and CDR2 (germline): SGHAT, FQNNGV. CDR3 length: 14 residues. The CDR3 is CASRWGQGDWGYTF. The CDR3 bases are TGTGCCAGCAGATGGGGACAGGGGGATTGGGGCTACACCTTC.

This clone has just a few counts. One end of the junction fails to match germline, which may point to a read error. The chain joins TRBV30 to TRBJ1-5, with TRBD1 matching over 10 bases. Germline V gives CDR1 GTSNPN, CDR2 SVGIG (reference sequence). This CDR3 has 13 amino acids. The CDR3 DNA follows: TGTGCCTGGGGACAGGGGGGGGATCAGCCCCAGAATTTT. This sequence encodes CAWGQGGDQPQNF.

This chain links TRBV5-8 with TRBJ2-1; D call uncertain. Germline V lookup: CDR1 SGHTS, CDR2 YDEGEE. The V and J ends lost 2 bases and 2 bases respectively, with 14 bases between them. This CDR3 contains 16 residues. This CDR3 is CASSFSSTPPYNEQFF. In nucleotides, the CDR3 is TGTGCCAGCAGCTTTTCGTCCACTCCCCCCTACAATGAGCAGTTCTTC.

The chain employs TRBV28 and TRBJ2-6, with D unclear. Germline-derived CDR1 and CDR2 are MDHEN and SYDVKM. This CDR3 is 15 amino acids long. Trimming pared 7 bases from V and 0 bases from J, leaving 10 bases between. Written as DNA, the CDR3 is TGTGCCAGCACCGCCGCCGGCTCTGGGGCCAACGTCCTGACTTTC. Translating gives CASTAAGSGANVLTF.

The chain links TRBV4-3 to TRBJ2-2; D gene uncertain. The CDR3 has 15 residues. V shed 1 base and J shed 1 base, with 7 bases lying between them. The germline V gene has CDR1 LGHNA and CDR2 YSLEER. The CDR3 DNA sequence: TGCGCCAGCAGCCAAGTTTTCCAGAACACCGGGGAGCTGTTTTTT. This sequence encodes CASSQVFQNTGELFF.

This clone was picked up one time. The chain couples TRBV29-1 to TRBJ2-2; TRBD2 aligns across 8 bases. The CDR3 is 14 residues long. The V gene end was trimmed by 7 bases and the J gene end by 4 bases; junction bases not matched to a gene: 8. Germline V gene data show CDR1 as SQVTM and CDR2 as ANQGSEA. The CDR3 is CSGLSGRGTGELFF. The CDR3 DNA follows: TGCAGCGGGCTGAGCGGGAGAGGCACCGGGGAGCTGTTTTTT.

The chain carries TRBV6-1 and TRBJ1-1, with 7 bases lining up with TRBD1. This CDR3 has 14 residues. The junction had 9 bases not matched to a gene; V was cut back by 7 bases and J by 4 bases. Germline V gene data show CDR1 as MNHNS and CDR2 as SASEGT. The CDR3 coding sequence is TGTGCCAGCACCTTGACAGGGCAGAGCACTGAAGCTTTCTTT. Protein sequence: CASTLTGQSTEAFF.

The rearrangement joins TRBV4-3 to TRBJ2-3; 13 bases are a match to TRBD2. CDR3 length: 17 residues. V gave up 1 base and J gave up 6 bases; unmatched junction bases: 7. Looked up from germline, CDR1 is LGHNA and CDR2 is YSLEER. The CDR3 loop reads CASSQGTSGRAGDTQYF. Written as DNA, the CDR3 is TGCGCCAGCAGCCAAGGAACTAGCGGGAGGGCCGGGGATACGCAGTATTTT.

This chain uses TRBV10-3 with TRBJ1-1; tentative D call: TRBD1 (5 bases). The CDR3 is 14 amino acids. CDR1 ENHRY and CDR2 SYGVKD come from the germline V gene. Trimming removed 0 bases from V and 2 bases from J, with 7 bases in between. CDR3 in amino acids: CAISESTENTEAFF. In nucleotides, the CDR3 is TGTGCCATCAGTGAGTCGACAGAAAACACTGAAGCTTTCTTT.

This clone was observed a few times. This sequence joins TRBV5-6 and TRBJ1-5; no definite D call. Trimming removed 1 base at V and 4 bases at J, with 9 bases between. The CDR3 contains 14 residues. In germline, CDR1 is SGHDT, CDR2 YYEEEE. CDR3 nucleotide sequence: TGTGCCAGCAGCTTGTCCGCGGTTAATCAGCCCCAGCATTTT. This encodes CASSLSAVNQPQHF.

This sequence joins TRBV4-1 and TRBJ2-7; 15 positions agree with TRBD2. CDR3 length: 16 amino acids. Germline CDR1 and CDR2: MGHRA and YSYEKL. V shed 5 bases, J shed 6 bases, and the junction held 8 bases outside the gene matches. For the CDR3, the DNA is TGCGCCAGCAGCGAAGGACTAGCGGGAGGGCCCTCCGAGCAGTACTTC. Translating gives CASSEGLAGGPSEQYF.

The rearrangement uses TRBV5-6 and TRBJ2-3, with 14 bases matching TRBD2. Germline CDR1 and CDR2: SGHDT and YYEEEE. This CDR3 has 16 amino acids. V trimming: 4 bases; J trimming: 5 bases; junction bases outside the gene matches: 6. The CDR3 coding sequence is TGTGCCAGCAGCCAGACTAGCGGGAGGGCCCAAGATACGCAGTATTTT. Translating gives CASSQTSGRAQDTQYF.

The rearrangement joins TRBV28 to TRBJ2-2, with TRBD2 identical over 12 bases. Trimming removed 6 bases from V and 3 bases from J; junction bases left unmatched: 8. The CDR3 loop spans 17 amino acids. Germline V gives CDR1 MDHEN, CDR2 SYDVKM. The CDR3 DNA reads TGTGCCAGCAGACTTCGGGGACTAGCGGGCTACACCGGGGAGCTGTTTTTT. Protein: CASRLRGLAGYTGELFF. The complete variable domain, with remaining parts taken from reference TRBV28 and TRBJ2-2, reads DVKVTQSSRYLVKRTGEKVFLECVQDMDHENMFWYRQDPGLGLRLIYFSYDVKMKEKGDIPEGYSVSREKKERFSLILESASTNQTSMYLCASRLRGLAGYTGELFFGEGSRLTVL.

V is TRBV28 and J is TRBJ2-1; D is perhaps TRBD1 (6 bases). Germline V gene data show CDR1 as MDHEN and CDR2 as SYDVKM. V was clipped by 3 bases and J by 5 bases, with 17 bases between them. The CDR3 extends over 16 amino acids. The CDR3 region is CASSFSPGDTHNEQFF. The DNA of the CDR3 is TGTGCCAGCAGTTTTTCCCCCGGGGACACCCACAATGAGCAGTTCTTC.

The sample holds one count of this clone. The J gene is TRBJ1-1, the V gene TRBV28; D is possibly TRBD1 (5 bases). This CDR3 has 15 amino acids. CDR1 is MDHEN and CDR2 is SYDVKM in the germline V gene. The germline V and J ends were trimmed by 4 bases and 4 bases, with 16 bases remaining between them. The CDR3 DNA reads as TGTGCCAGCAGTTATCCCCAGGGTGAGAGCACTGAAGCTTTCTTT. Its translation: CASSYPQGESTEAFF. The variable domain in full, with the rest retrieved from reference TRBV28 and TRBJ1-1, is DVKVTQSSRYLVKRTGEKVFLECVQDMDHENMFWYRQDPGLGLRLIYFSYDVKMKEKGDIPEGYSVSREKKERFSLILESASTNQTSMYLCASSYPQGESTEAFFGQGTRLTVV.

The chain uses TRBV7-2 and TRBJ2-3; TRBD1 might be the D (6 bases). The germline gives CDR1 SGHTA, CDR2 FQGNSA. The germline V and J ends were trimmed by 4 bases and 2 bases, with 13 bases remaining between them. The CDR3 runs 15 residues. The CDR3 DNA reads TGTGCCAGCAGCTCCCGACAGGAAAACACAGATACGCAGTATTTT. It is translated as CASSSRQENTDTQYF.

The chain employs TRBV5-4 and TRBJ2-7; TRBD2 aligns across 10 bases. CDR1 and CDR2 (germline): SGHNT, YYREEE (reference sequence). After removal of 4 bases from V and 3 bases from J, the junction contained 7 bases not matched to a gene. The length of the CDR3 is 15 residues. The CDR3 sequence is CASSPGAGGGYEQYF. CDR3 nucleotides: TGTGCCAGCAGCCCGGGAGCGGGAGGGGGCTACGAGCAGTACTTC.

This clone has a handful of counts. The chain is built from TRBV4-3 and TRBJ1-4; 11 bases are a match to TRBD1. With V trimmed by 1 base and J by 8 bases, 3 bases remained unmatched. CDR1 is LGHNA and CDR2 is YSLEER in the germline V gene. The CDR3 has 15 amino acids. The CDR3 nucleotides read TGCGCCAGCAGCCAAGGGACAGGGGGCGGAGAAAAACTGTTTTTT. As protein: CASSQGTGGGEKLFF.